Below, 20 T cell receptor beta chains from the same sample are listed, as sequenced in a study of T cell responses to AZD1222 COVID-19 vaccine. Clones were read by immunoSEQ multiplex PCR, and TCRdb kept only the in-frame ones, dropping some. The sample includes about 140,000 clones, almost 90% seen only once; the top ten take approximately 3.4%. This sample comprised peripheral blood, obtained on day 0 of AZD1222 vaccination. The source is an adult in good health.

V and J are TRBV5-1 and TRBJ1-2; TRBD1 is a possible D gene (5 bases). The CDR3 loop spans 9 amino acids. Looked up from germline, CDR1 is SGHRS and CDR2 is YFSETQ. V was pared by 7 bases and J by 8 bases, with 6 bases between. Here the CDR3 reads CASGDGYTF. CDR3 bases: TGCGCCAGCGGGGACGGCTACACCTTC.

The chain carries TRBV4-3 and TRBJ1-1, with D possibly being TRBD1 (6 bases). The CDR3 is made up of 15 amino acids. The V gene's germline CDR1 is LGHNA and CDR2 YSLEER. Trimming left V 3 bases short and J 3 bases short, with 14 bases between. The DNA for the CDR3 is TGCGCCAGCAGCCACCCACAGGGAGGGTACACTGAAGCTTTCTTT. The encoded protein is CASSHPQGGYTEAFF.

The chain couples TRBV5-4 to TRBJ1-5, with 10 positions matching TRBD1. The CDR3 loop spans 14 amino acids. With V trimmed by 4 bases and J by 5 bases, 3 bases remained unmatched. Per the germline V gene, CDR1 is SGHNT and CDR2 is YYREEE (reference sequence). CDR3 sequence reads: CASSGGTGDQPQHF. The CDR3 nucleotides read TGTGCCAGCAGCGGAGGGACAGGGGATCAGCCCCAGCATTTT. Full variable domain (missing parts from reference TRBV5-4 and TRBJ1-5): ETGVTQSPTHLIKTRGQQVTLRCSSQSGHNTVSWYQQALGQGPQFIFQYYREEENGRGNFPPRFSGLQFPNYSSELNVNALELDDSALYLCASSGGTGDQPQHFGDGTRLSIL.

With regard to this clone: The junction shows a germline mismatch at one end, possibly a read error. V gene TRBV18 combines with J gene TRBJ1-3, with D possibly TRBD1 on 6 matching bases. The germline V gene has CDR1 KGHSH and CDR2 LQKENI. The CDR3 covers 16 residues. CDR3 protein: CASSPRVQGSGNTIYF. In DNA form, the CDR3 reads TGTGCCAGCTCCCCACGGGTACAGGGCTCTGGAAACACCATATATTTT.

This chain links TRBV30 with TRBJ2-7; no clear D gene. Per germline, CDR1 GTSNPN and CDR2 SVGIG (reference sequence). Trimming cost V 3 bases and J 5 bases, with 14 bases left between them. The CDR3 length is 13 residues. The CDR3 spells CAWRVWGRDEQYF. For the CDR3, the DNA is TGTGCCTGGAGGGTGTGGGGTCGGGACGAGCAGTACTTC.

The chain carries TRBV7-3 and TRBJ2-3, with D possibly matching TRBD2 (5 bases). The CDR3 extends over 15 amino acids. The V gene lost 2 bases and the J gene lost 0 bases, with 9 bases spanning the gap. Germline-derived CDR1 and CDR2 are SGHTA and FQGTGA. Here the CDR3 DNA reads TGTGCCAGCAGCTTAGCAAGGACTAGCACAGATACGCAGTATTTT. It translates to CASSLARTSTDTQYF.

The chain employs TRBV4-2 and TRBJ2-1; 12 bases match TRBD2. V lost 0 bases, J lost 6 bases, and 0 bases stayed unmatched. This CDR3 is 15 amino acids long. Germline assignment: CDR1 LGHNA and CDR2 YNFKEQ. For the CDR3, the DNA is TGTGCCAGCAGCCAAGAGACTAGCGGGAGCAATGAGCAGTTCTTC. Translating it yields CASSQETSGSNEQFF.

This clone is labeled medium-sized (0.01 to 0.1%). The chain is built from TRBV27 and TRBJ2-1, with 15 bases that match TRBD2. The CDR3 covers 16 residues. The V and J ends lost 3 bases and 8 bases, in that order; junction bases with no gene match: 5. Germline V gives CDR1 MNHEY, CDR2 SMNVEV (reference sequence). CDR3 sequence: CASSFLGLAGGDEQFF. For the CDR3, the DNA is TGTGCCAGCAGTTTCTTAGGACTAGCGGGAGGGGATGAGCAGTTCTTC.

This rearrangement joins TRBV5-1 to TRBJ1-3; D uncertain. The CDR3 has 15 amino acids. V was cut by 4 bases and J by 0 bases, with 11 bases left in between. The germline V gene has CDR1 SGHRS and CDR2 YFSETQ. The DNA of the CDR3 is TGCGCCAGCAGCCTCGCGGATCTCTCTGGAAACACCATATATTTT. It encodes CASSLADLSGNTIYF.

The chain couples TRBV6-6 to TRBJ1-2; D is ambiguous. The CDR3 covers 12 residues. The V end lost 7 bases, the J end lost 6 bases, and 12 bases lay between the germline ends. The germline V gene encodes CDR1 MNHNY and CDR2 SVGAGI (reference sequence). In nucleotides, the CDR3 is TGTGCCAGCACCCAAATCACTGATGGCTACACCTTC. Protein sequence: CASTQITDGYTF.

In its sample, this clone was seen once. The chain joins TRBV10-3 to TRBJ1-4; 7 bases are shared with TRBD1. CDR3 length: 15 amino acids. Trimming took 2 bases from V and 5 from J; bases not matched to a gene: 5. Germline V gives CDR1 ENHRY, CDR2 SYGVKD. The CDR3 coding sequence is TGTGCCATCAGTGAGAACAGGGGTTCCAATGAAAAACTGTTTTTT. Protein product: CAISENRGSNEKLFF.

This sequence joins TRBV20-1 and TRBJ2-7; no definite D call. The ends were cut back, 1 base at V and 3 bases at J, with 4 bases in the middle. The germline CDR1 and CDR2 sequences are DFQATT and SNEGSKA (reference sequence). This CDR3 spans 11 amino acids. CDR3 residues: CSARGRYEQYF. The DNA for the CDR3 is TGCAGTGCTAGAGGTCGCTACGAGCAGTACTTC.

The chain is built from TRBV10-2 and TRBJ2-7; the match to TRBD2 covers 10 bases. The V gene's germline CDR1 is WSHSY and CDR2 SAAADI. The CDR3 has 15 residues. V shed 9 bases and J 6 bases; nucleotides not matched to a gene: 14. As DNA, the CDR3 is TGCGCCAGTCCCGCCCGGCTAGCGGGAGAGGGCGAGCAGTACTTC. Amino acid sequence: CASPARLAGEGEQYF.

V and J are TRBV3-1 (or the pseudogene TRBV3-2) and TRBJ2-3, with 10 bases that match TRBD2. This CDR3 is built from 15 residues. CDR1 LGHDT and CDR2 YNNKEL come from the germline V gene (reference sequence). The trim removed 6 bases at V and 3 bases at J, leaving 6 bases unmatched. Written as DNA, the CDR3 is TGTGCCAGCAGGGCCCGGACTAGCGGAACAGATACGCAGTATTTT. The encoded protein is CASRARTSGTDTQYF.

The chain employs TRBV28 and TRBJ2-1; D unclear. The CDR3 contains 15 residues. The V end was cut by 6 bases, the J end by 6 bases, with 18 bases between. The germline CDR1 and CDR2 sequences are MDHEN and SYDVKM. The CDR3 reads CASSTARRGLNEQFF. The DNA for the CDR3 is TGTGCCAGCAGCACCGCTAGAAGAGGTCTCAATGAGCAGTTCTTC.

J is TRBJ2-4 and V is TRBV5-6; D is ambiguous. CDR3 size: 15 residues. CDR1 SGHDT and CDR2 YYEEEE come from the germline V gene. Trimming removed 4 bases from V and 8 bases from J, with 19 bases in between. CDR3 DNA: TGTGCCAGCAGCGTCGCGGCAGGCGTAACCCACATTCAGTACTTC. As protein: CASSVAAGVTHIQYF.

The rearrangement joins TRBV5-1 to TRBJ1-3; D call uncertain. The CDR3 contains 17 residues. Germline V lookup: CDR1 SGHRS, CDR2 YFSETQ. V lost 0 bases and J 0 bases, leaving 13 bases between the germline ends. CDR3 amino acids: CASSLALDGLSGNTIYF. In DNA, the CDR3 is TGCGCCAGCAGCTTGGCCCTGGACGGTCTCTCTGGAAACACCATATATTTT.

In this sample, this clone turned up once. V gene TRBV4-3 combines with J gene TRBJ2-5; D is unresolved. In germline, CDR1 is LGHNA, CDR2 YSLEER. Trimming removed 0 bases at V and 5 bases at J, with 13 bases between. The CDR3 runs 15 residues. CDR3 in DNA: TGCGCCAGCAGCCAAGATCAGGCTAGATGGGAGACCCAGTACTTC. It yields the protein CASSQDQARWETQYF.

This clone occurred once. The chain employs TRBV7-6 and TRBJ2-7; 11 bases are shared with TRBD2. The V segment lost 0 bases and the J segment 2 bases; nucleotides outside the gene matches: 3. This CDR3 comprises 16 residues. Germline V gene data show CDR1 as SGHVS and CDR2 as FNYEAQ. CDR3 loop: CASSLAIAGGTYEQYF. CDR3 sequence (DNA): TGTGCCAGCAGCTTAGCGATAGCGGGAGGGACCTACGAGCAGTACTTC.

This chain uses TRBV9 with TRBJ2-5; TRBD1 is a possible D gene (6 bases). Germline V CDR1 and CDR2: SGDLS, YYNGEE. The CDR3 has 16 residues. V shed 4 bases and J shed 0 bases, with 16 bases lying between them. The CDR3 protein is CASSPTEGEYQETQYF. CDR3 DNA: TGTGCCAGCAGCCCCACCGAGGGGGAATACCAAGAGACCCAGTACTTC.